The 2 T cell receptor beta chains below all came from one sample that was sequenced in a study of blood T cell repertoires in COVID-19. Only in-frame clones appear in the TCRdb table, and some are missing; sequencing was by immunoSEQ multiplex PCR. The table shows approximately 210,000 clones, with roughly 80% occurring only once. Sequencing input: peripheral blood. The receptors shown here come from a human donor in a cohort sampled during active COVID-19.

V usage is TRBV15 and J usage is TRBJ2-7, with D perhaps matching TRBD1 (5 bases). Looked up from germline, CDR1 is LNHNV and CDR2 is YYDKDF (reference sequence). The CDR3 totals 13 residues. With 8 bases removed from V and 0 bases from J, the gap between germline ends came to 11 bases. In nucleotides, the CDR3 is TGTGCCACCCAGGACACCTCCTCCTACGAGCAGTACTTC. It codes for CATQDTSSYEQYF.

The chain combines TRBV11-2 with TRBJ2-7, with D maybe TRBD1 (5 bases). The CDR3 sequence is 15 residues long. V shed 5 bases and J shed 3 bases, with 17 bases lying between them. CDR1 SGHAT and CDR2 FQNNGV come from the germline V gene. CDR3 loop: CASSPRVAQGYEQYF. In DNA, the CDR3 is TGTGCCAGCAGCCCCCGGGTAGCCCAGGGCTACGAGCAGTACTTC.